The following is a T cell receptor (beta chain) sequence with its context. Its antigen remains unidentified. No much larger clonotype is one base removed from it; base qualities were not supplied. The sample originates from a study of blood T cell repertoires in COVID-19 (dated by TCRdb to the early 2020s). Study-level background: Samples from collaborators originated in the United States, Italy and Spain and spanned both the acute and convalescent phases of COVID-19. The material from the prospective study consisted of cDNA or gDNA derived from T cells, B-cell-depleted T cells, or PBMCs. The dataset comprised deeply sampled blood TCRbeta repertoires from subjects exposed to, actively infected with, or recovered from COVID-19. The repertoires were released in a freely available public database intended as a resource for research on the immune response to SARS-CoV-2. The samples were drawn from the first 160 participants of the ongoing ImmuneRACE study and from 1,254 subjects provided by 6 global collaborators. Nearly every sample came with metadata listing a de-identified subject ID, COVID-19 status, age in years and sex. Where available, HLA class I and class II types were taken from metadata supplied by the sample provider and were not determined by assay-based typing.

The immunoSEQ Assay, a bias-controlled multiplex PCR, was used to amplify TCRbeta CDR3 regions from genomic DNA. On the study's bioinformatics: Nucleated cell counts per sample were estimated from amplification of reference gene primers within the assay. To quantify the absolute abundance of each unique TCRbeta CDR3 rearrangement, sequence reads were collapsed and filtered. For each sample, productive Simpson clonality was calculated as the square root of Simpson's diversity index over productive rearrangements. TCRdb obtained this table from immuneACCESS and retained in-frame rearrangements with V and J assigned. These tables miss some clones; where compared with another copy, unresolved V genes account for less than half of the shortfall, and the remainder is unexplained. Clone size and the V and J calls come from that table; the DNA yielded D and trimming. This sample lists roughly 300,000 clones; 87% were detected once. The leading ten clones occupy approximately 1.5% of the sample.

Another Seattle source contributed samples from volunteer blood donors who had recovered from COVID-19. The collaborating institutions used their own protocols to collect whole blood in K2EDTA tubes. For TCRbeta analysis, collaborators shipped samples in one of three forms: frozen whole blood, isolated PBMCs, or DNA extracted from either of those sample types. Study-wide findings and limitations: The quantity of clinical and demographic metadata differed by source and by participant and was supplied without curation.

The clonotype originates from a woman in her thirties or forties who had recovered from COVID-19. Material for sequencing was peripheral blood.

The CDR3 amino acid sequence is: CASSLGSQSYEQYF. Here is the DNA: TGCGCCAGCAGCTTGGGGTCACAGTCCTACGAGCAGTACTTC. The V and J genes are TRBV5-1 and TRBJ2-7; the D segment cannot be called with confidence. CDR1 SGHRS and CDR2 YFSETQ were looked up in the germline V gene. V gives up 0 bases and J gives up 1 base, and the segment between their germline ends measures 8 bases. The CDR3 goes from the cysteine to the phenylalanine over 14 residues. The retained sequence is limited to the CDR3, 42 bases, with the frame set at the first base.